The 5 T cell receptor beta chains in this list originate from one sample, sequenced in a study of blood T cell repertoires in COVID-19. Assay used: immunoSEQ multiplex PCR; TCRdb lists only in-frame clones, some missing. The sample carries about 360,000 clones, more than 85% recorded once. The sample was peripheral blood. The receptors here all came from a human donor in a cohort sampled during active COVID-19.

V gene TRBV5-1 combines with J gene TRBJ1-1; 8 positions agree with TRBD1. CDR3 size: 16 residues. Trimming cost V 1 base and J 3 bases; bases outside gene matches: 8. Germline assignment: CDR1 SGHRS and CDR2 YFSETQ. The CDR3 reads CASSLRQGKGYTEAFF. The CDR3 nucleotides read TGCGCCAGCAGCTTGAGACAGGGGAAGGGGTACACTGAAGCTTTCTTT.

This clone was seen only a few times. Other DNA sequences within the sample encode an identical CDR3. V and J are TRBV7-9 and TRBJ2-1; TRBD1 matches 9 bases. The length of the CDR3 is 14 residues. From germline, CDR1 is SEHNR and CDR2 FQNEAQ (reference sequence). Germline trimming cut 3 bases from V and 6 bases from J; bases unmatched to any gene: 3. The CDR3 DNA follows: TGTGCCAGCAGCTTGGGACAGGGCATCAATGAGCAGTTCTTC. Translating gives CASSLGQGINEQFF.

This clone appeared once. The CDR3 is CATLRTSGNYEQYF. CDR3 in DNA: TGTGCCACCCTTAGGACTAGCGGGAACTACGAGCAGTACTTC. This chain connects TRBV2 to TRBJ2-7; 12 nucleotides agree with TRBD2. The CDR3 covers 14 residues. V lost 10 bases and J lost 3; bases outside the gene matches: 7. Per germline, CDR1 SNHLY and CDR2 FYNNEI. The variable domain in full, completed from reference TRBV2 and TRBJ2-7, reads EPEVTQTPSHQVTQMGQEVILRCVPISNHLYFYWYRQILGQKVEFLVSFYNNEISEKSEIFDDQFSVERPDGSNFTLKIRSTKLEDSAMYFCATLRTSGNYEQYFGPGTRLTVT.

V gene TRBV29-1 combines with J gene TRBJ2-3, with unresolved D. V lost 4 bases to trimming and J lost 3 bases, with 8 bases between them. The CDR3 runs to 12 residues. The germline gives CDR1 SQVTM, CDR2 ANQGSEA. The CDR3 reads CSVVVGTDTQYF. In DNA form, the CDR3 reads TGCAGCGTTGTGGTCGGGACAGATACGCAGTATTTT.

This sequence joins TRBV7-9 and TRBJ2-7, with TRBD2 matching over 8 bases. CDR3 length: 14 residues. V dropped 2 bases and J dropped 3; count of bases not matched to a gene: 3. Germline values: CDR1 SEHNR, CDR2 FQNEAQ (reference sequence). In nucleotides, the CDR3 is TGTGCCAGCAGCTTAAGCGGGGGCGACTACGAGCAGTACTTC. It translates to CASSLSGGDYEQYF.